This entry features one TCR beta chain sequence. Its antigen remains unidentified. One base away there is no much larger clone; base qualities are not given. The sample is drawn from a study of shared clonotypes between healthy human individuals (dated by TCRdb to the early 2020s). Regarding the complete study: A couple of women and a few men aged 18 to 49 years were included in the cohort. Leukapheresis yielded between about 0.85 and 9 billion PBMCs per donor. Libraries were prepared and TCR repertoires were sequenced by different laboratories using diverse techniques, in order to increase sequencing depth and limit assay-specific biases. For each donor, CD4 naive and CD4 memory were each given three plates, CD8 naive was given two plates, and CD8 memory was given one plate. To estimate repertoire size and how much clonotypes are shared between individuals, the study performed deep sequencing of blood TCR repertoires from about 5 healthy adults. What the authors observed across the whole study: Naive subsets generally had larger estimated clonotype richness than memory subsets. Sharing across a few donors was observed for approximately 4.6% of naive CD4, 3.5% of naive CD8, over 2% of memory CD4, and less than 0.45% of memory CD8 clonotypes. Even with the large sequencing depth, rarefaction of the sorted-subset datasets indicated that sequencing was incomplete. Sampling was restricted to blood, and TCR repertoires in tissues likely differ from the TCR repertoires found in blood. Pairwise subsampling led to the expectation that sequencing depth would affect the degree of clonotype sharing among donors. Compared with non-shared clonotypes, the clonotypes found in all four sorted-subset donors had higher generation probabilities. The genetic and exposure-history diversity represented was limited by the small number of donors.

Healthy HIV-negative adults with no recently reported acute infections or vaccinations were included as donors. All donors were Caucasian adults living in Nashville, Tennessee, USA. CD4+ T cells were enriched through magnetic negative selection, after which naive cells were positively selected on CD45RA and the remaining negative fraction served as the memory subset. After blood collection by leukapheresis, PBMCs were isolated using Ficoll-Histopaque density gradient centrifugation and then cryopreserved in the vapor phase of liquid nitrogen. Analytical flow cytometry was used to check the purity and quantity of every magnetically sorted T cell population. Genomic DNA was isolated from every sorted fraction and measured by UV absorbance on a Nanodrop 2000c. Using the deep immunoSEQ assay, multiplex PCR amplified TCR CDR3 regions from genomic DNA. For each cell subset, the extracted genomic DNA was distributed evenly across all wells of several immunoSEQ 96-well plates, and each plate served as one replicate. For sorted subsets, 200 to 250 ng genomic DNA, equal to 30,000 to 35,000 T cell genomes, was loaded into each replicate PCR. Purified libraries were quantified with a Qubit 3.0 fluorometer, sized on a Bioanalyzer 2100, and re-quantified with the KAPA Library Quantification kit. Each immunoSEQ 96-well plate was sequenced on its own single-read 150-cycle Illumina NextSeq 550 flow cell. As for how the authors treated the data: Because the immunoSEQ output included only junctional sequences and no quality scores, the filtering could not be the same as the filtering used for full-length reads. Sequences were annotated with PyIR, a Python wrapper for IgBLAST v1.9, using IMGT germline references to assign V/J genes and CDR3. Reads were filtered out if the reads had weak V/J assignments (E-value above 1e-6), no CDR3, stop codons, out-of-frame junctions, or ambiguous translated residues. V3J clonotypes were defined by identical inferred V gene, J gene, and CDR3 amino acid sequence. To compute the percentage overlap between repertoires, the number of shared unique clonotypes was divided by the size of the smaller repertoire. RTK rarefaction, the Chao1 estimator, and Recon v2.1 estimates of unobserved clonotypes were used to assess repertoire richness. Generation probabilities were computed with OLGA for all TCRbeta clonotypes obtained by the gDNA method from a handful of donors. TCRdb took over this immuneACCESS table, retaining in-frame rearrangements with V and J assigned. Such tables are incomplete; in checked studies, under half of the missing clones stem from an unresolved V gene, and the remainder is unexplained. That table supplies the V and J calls and clone size; D and trimming were determined from the DNA. This sample comprises some 1,100,000 clones, 78% of them detected only once. The ten top clones hold more than 0.5% of the sample.

The CDR3 measures 15 amino acids from cysteine to phenylalanine. The retained sequence is limited to the CDR3, 45 bases, with the frame set at the first base. For CDR1 and CDR2, the germline V gene lists SGHAT and FQNNGV. Trimming at the junction amounts to 1 base on V and 4 bases on J, and the germline ends lie 13 bases apart. This clonotype was obtained from a man aged 18 to 35 in good health. Some clones in this sample may be carry-over from other donors' samples. Sequenced material: memory CD4+ T cells from PBMCs. The cell subset or site tag for this specimen amounts to: CD45RA-negative fraction. The rearranged chain carries TRBV11-2 and TRBJ1-1, with a weak D call of TRBD1 (6 bases match). The CDR3 protein is CASSLGFGGATEAFF. The DNA reads as follows: TGTGCCAGCAGCTTAGGTTTCGGGGGGGCCACTGAAGCTTTCTTT.